Listed here is a single TCR beta chain. Primers used in a second PCR of roughly 6 to 11 cycles were a sample-barcoded 5' primer and a J-beta primer mix. With 12 random nucleotides, a template-switch adaptor tagged each individual cDNA molecule. One entry per CDR3 protein results from TCRdb running MiXCR on the 5' RACE reads. The top ten hold around 21% of the sample, which has 700,000 to 1,000,000 distinct CDR3 sequences, more than 40% seen once. The data stem from a study of blood T cells in healthy people across ages. In each sample, at least 6.5 million PBMCs were isolated. From germline, CDR1 is DFQATT and CDR2 SNEGSKA (reference sequence). This CDR3 comprises 11 residues. The V and J ends lost 1 base and 6 bases respectively, with 6 bases between them.

The clonotype comes from a man aged 55 to 70 in good health. V is TRBV20-1 and J is TRBJ1-2, with D unresolved. Specimen: blood. CDR3: CSARAQNGYTF. For the CDR3, the DNA is TGCAGTGCTAGAGCACAAAATGGCTACACCTTC.